What follows are 30 T cell receptor beta chains derived from one specimen sequenced in a study of early T cells in non-severe SARS-CoV-2 infection (dated by TCRdb to 2020 to 2023). Libraries were made using 5' RACE. The instrument given in TCRdb is NextSeq 500. TCRdb cleaned the public reads at Q25 with fastp, built clones with MiXCR and kept in-frame beta chains. For every CDR3 protein sequence, its rows merge into one entry that carries the most common genes and DNA. The sample has fewer than 35,000 distinct CDR3 sequences on record, 5% of them singletons. The ten largest clones add up to 13% to 15% of the sample. What was sequenced was whole blood. These receptors all come from an adult who was a healthcare worker with PCR-confirmed SARS-CoV-2 infection or an uninfected control (not recorded which).

This clonotype has ten or more counts. The chain uses TRBV7-8 and TRBJ2-1, with D perhaps TRBD1 or TRBD2 (5 bases each). Trimming pared 1 base from V and 10 bases from J, leaving 14 bases between. Germline V CDR1 and CDR2: SGHVS, FQNEAQ. The CDR3 contains 14 residues. CDR3 region: CASSLVVGGDEQFF. CDR3 bases: TGTGCCAGCAGCTTAGTAGTGGGTGGGGACGAGCAGTTCTTC. Filled out from reference TRBV7-8 and TRBJ2-1, the complete variable domain reads GAGVSQSPRYKVAKRGQDVALRCDPISGHVSLFWYQQALGQGPEFLTYFQNEAQLDKSGLPSDRFFAERPEGSVSTLKIQRTQQEDSAVYLCASSLVVGGDEQFFGPGTRLTVL.

This clonotype has ten or more counts. The chain recombines TRBV6-6 with TRBJ1-6, with D unresolved. This CDR3 has 16 amino acids. V was shortened by 2 bases and J by 9 bases, with 17 bases between the two germline ends. Per the germline V gene, CDR1 is MNHNY and CDR2 is SVGAGI (reference sequence). In DNA, the CDR3 is TGTGCCAGCAGTTACCCCCGCAGTCCGGGTCCTTCACCCCTCCACTTT. Protein sequence: CASSYPRSPGPSPLHF.

The table lists this clonotype with a few counts. The gene calls are TRBV29-1 and TRBJ2-3; D is unresolved. The CDR3 is 14 amino acids. The germline CDR1 and CDR2 sequences are SQVTM and ANQGSEA. The CDR3 bases are TGCAGTTCTACGGCCAGCTGGGGCACAGATACGCAGTATTTT. Its protein is CSSTASWGTDTQYF.

The V and J genes are TRBV3-1 and TRBJ1-1, with a tentative D call TRBD1 (5 bases). Germline V CDR1 and CDR2: LGHDT, YNNKEL (reference sequence). V lost 0 bases, J lost 4 bases, and 15 bases lay in between. CDR3 size: 16 residues. The CDR3 bases are TGTGCCAGCAGCCAAGATCCTCTTCTGGGGGTCACTGAAGCTTTCTTT. It specifies CASSQDPLLGVTEAFF. Together with reference TRBV3-1 and TRBJ1-1, the CDR3 gives the full variable domain: DTAVSQTPKYLVTQMGNDKSIKCEQNLGHDTMYWYKQDSKKFLKIMFSYNNKELIINETVPNRFSPKSPDKAHLNLHINSLELGDSAVYFCASSQDPLLGVTEAFFGQGTRLTVV.

This clonotype was seen repeatedly, ten times or more. V usage is TRBV5-1 and J usage is TRBJ2-3; D is ambiguous. V shed 2 bases and J shed 0 bases, with 7 bases lying between them. Germline V gene lookup returns CDR1 SGHRS and CDR2 YFSETQ. The CDR3 spans 14 residues. The CDR3 DNA reads as TGCGCCAGCAGCTTCTCAGAAAGCACAGATACGCAGTATTTT. Protein product: CASSFSESTDTQYF.

The chain recombines TRBV9 with TRBJ2-7, with a weak D call TRBD1 (5 bases). There are 14 residues in the CDR3. V was shortened by 1 base and J by 0 bases, with 8 bases between the two germline ends. Per the germline V gene, CDR1 is SGDLS and CDR2 is YYNGEE. The CDR3 bases are TGTGCCAGCAGCGTACAGGGCGTCTCCTACGAGCAGTACTTC. Protein sequence: CASSVQGVSYEQYF.

This clonotype was detected ten times or more. The V gene is TRBV5-1, the J gene TRBJ2-2; D is uncertain. The CDR3 sequence is 15 residues long. Between the trimmed V and J ends, which lost 4 bases and 1 base, there was a span of 11 bases. Germline-derived CDR1 and CDR2 are SGHRS and YFSETQ. The CDR3 DNA reads as TGCGCCAGCAGCGTACCCAAACTGAACACCGGGGAGCTGTTTTTT. Residues: CASSVPKLNTGELFF.

This clonotype was recorded at least ten times. The chain carries TRBV4-2 and TRBJ1-3; D gene uncertain. The CDR3 contains 16 residues. Deletions cut 4 bases from V and 3 bases from J, with 16 bases between. The germline CDR1 and CDR2 sequences are LGHNA and YNFKEQ. CDR3 DNA sequence: TGTGCCAGCAGCCTCCAACCCGCGGTCGGTGGAAACACCATATATTTT. Its protein product is CASSLQPAVGGNTIYF.

This clonotype was recorded many times. V usage is TRBV7-3 and J usage is TRBJ2-2; a weak D match, TRBD2 (6 bases). V lost 3 bases to trimming and J lost 6 bases, with 8 bases between them. The CDR3 loop spans 13 amino acids. Germline CDR1 is SGHTA and CDR2 is FQGTGA. CDR3 protein: CASSLEGPGELFF. CDR3 coding DNA: TGTGCCAGCAGCTTGGAGGGACCCGGGGAGCTGTTTTTT.

Many counts were recorded for this clonotype. This chain uses TRBV9 with TRBJ2-2; possibly TRBD1 for D (5 bases). The CDR3 totals 14 residues. V was trimmed by 4 bases and J by 1 base, leaving 8 bases between them. Germline values: CDR1 SGDLS, CDR2 YYNGEE. CDR3 sequence reads: CASSPGQNTGELFF. The CDR3 DNA sequence: TGTGCCAGCAGCCCAGGACAGAACACCGGGGAGCTGTTTTTT.

This clonotype was recorded a few times. V gene TRBV3-1 combines with J gene TRBJ1-1, with TRBD1 matching 7 bases. CDR1 is LGHDT, CDR2 YNNKEL, per germline (reference sequence). This CDR3 has 15 amino acids. The ends lost 8 bases at V and 4 bases at J; junction bases unmatched: 13. CDR3 bases: TGTGCCAGCGCGGGAGGGCTACAGGGGCGCACTGAAGCTTTCTTT. Its translation is CASAGGLQGRTEAFF.

This clonotype was observed a few times. V and J are TRBV9 and TRBJ2-1; D unclear. The CDR3 length is 16 residues. V was shortened by 0 bases and J by 2 bases, with 12 bases between the two germline ends. In germline, CDR1 is SGDLS, CDR2 YYNGEE. This CDR3 is CASSVDPSYAYNEQFF. The CDR3 coding sequence is TGTGCCAGCAGCGTAGATCCGAGTTATGCCTACAATGAGCAGTTCTTC.

This clonotype was recorded at least ten times. The chain joins TRBV7-9 to TRBJ1-2; 9 bases line up with TRBD1. In germline, CDR1 is SEHNR, CDR2 FQNEAQ (reference sequence). This CDR3 has 16 amino acids. Trimming cost V 5 bases and J 2 bases; bases outside gene matches: 9. CDR3: CASSPPGQGYNYGYTF. As DNA, the CDR3 is TGTGCCAGCAGCCCCCCCGGACAGGGGTACAACTATGGCTACACCTTC.

This clonotype was detected ten times or more. The V and J genes are TRBV12-3 or TRBV12-4 and TRBJ2-5; no clear D gene. V lost 5 bases and J lost 4, with 17 bases in between. The CDR3 extends over 15 amino acids. The CDR3 sequence: CASSKAGGLGETQYF. As DNA, the CDR3 is TGTGCCAGCAGTAAGGCAGGTGGTCTCGGAGAGACCCAGTACTTC.

Ten or more counts support this clonotype. The chain links TRBV6-5 to TRBJ2-1; D is undetermined. Germline lookup yields CDR1 MNHEY and CDR2 SVGAGI. This CDR3 spans 15 amino acids. The V end lost 4 bases, the J end lost 3 bases, and 13 bases lay between the germline ends. The CDR3 DNA is TGTGCCAGCAGTTCCCTAGGCTGGGTCTACAATGAGCAGTTCTTC. It is translated as CASSSLGWVYNEQFF.

This clonotype was recorded many times. The CDR3 nucleotides read TGCAGTGCTAGGGGAAAAGGTTCCTACGAGCAGTACTTC. Translation: CSARGKGSYEQYF. The chain carries TRBV20-1 and TRBJ2-7, with no clear D. CDR3 size: 13 residues. The germline gives CDR1 DFQATT, CDR2 SNEGSKA (reference sequence). V shed 3 bases and J shed 1 base, with 10 bases lying between them.

This rearrangement joins TRBV21-1 to TRBJ1-2; the D segment call TRBD1 is taken from the table without a DNA check. TRBV21-1 is a pseudogene segment. The length of the CDR3 is 11 residues. The CDR3 nucleotides are TGTGCCAGTCACAGGGTGGACGGCTACACCTTC. Its protein product is CASHRVDGYTF.

This clonotype has more than one count but fewer than ten. The genes are TRBV7-2 and TRBJ1-1; D is uncertain. CDR1 is SGHTA and CDR2 is FQGNSA in the germline V gene. CDR3 length: 14 amino acids. The V gene lost 5 bases and the J gene lost 5 bases, with 15 bases spanning the gap. Here the CDR3 reads CASSIQITGTEAFF. CDR3 DNA: TGTGCCAGCAGCATACAAATAACGGGGACTGAAGCTTTCTTT.

This clonotype was detected ten times or more. The chain combines TRBV20-1 with TRBJ1-5; TRBD1 aligns across 10 bases. Germline-derived CDR1 and CDR2 are DFQATT and SNEGSKA (reference sequence). J was trimmed by 7 bases and V by 6 bases; bases with no gene match: 6. The length of the CDR3 is 13 residues. The DNA for the CDR3 is TGCAGTGCACATCCGGGACAGGGGCAGCCCCAGCATTTT. Its translation is CSAHPGQGQPQHF.

The chain is built from TRBV11-2 and TRBJ2-1; 7 positions match TRBD1. CDR1 and CDR2 from the germline V gene are SGHAT and FQNNGV. V lost 4 bases to trimming and J lost 6 bases; unmatched junction nucleotides: 15. This CDR3 comprises 17 residues. CDR3: CASSSNTPRQGGNEQFF. DNA of the CDR3: TGTGCCAGCAGCTCCAACACCCCTAGACAGGGTGGCAATGAGCAGTTCTTC.

This clonotype was recorded at least ten times. This chain connects TRBV12-3 or TRBV12-4 to TRBJ1-1, with 7 bases that match TRBD1. This CDR3 has 16 amino acids. V dropped 4 bases and J dropped 1; count of bases not matched to a gene: 9. As DNA, the CDR3 is TGTGCCAGCAGTTGGGCAAGGGACAGTGGGAACACTGAAGCTTTCTTT. Amino acid sequence: CASSWARDSGNTEAFF.

This clonotype was seen many times. The J gene is TRBJ1-1, the V gene TRBV29-1; 7 bases are shared with TRBD1. The CDR3 spans 12 residues. Looked up from germline, CDR1 is SQVTM and CDR2 is ANQGSEA. The CDR3 region is CTYRGMNTEAFF. The CDR3 coding sequence is TGCACCTACAGGGGAATGAACACTGAAGCTTTCTTT.

This clonotype was observed a handful of times. The V call is TRBV5-1, the J call TRBJ2-5; tentatively, D is TRBD1 (6 bases). This CDR3 is 13 amino acids long. The V and J ends lost 3 bases and 6 bases respectively, with 12 bases between them. Germline V lookup: CDR1 SGHRS, CDR2 YFSETQ. The CDR3 coding sequence is TGCGCCAGCAGCTCGACAGGAGGCCAGACCCAGTACTTC. It yields the protein CASSSTGGQTQYF.

This chain connects TRBV9 to TRBJ1-2, with 7 bases that match TRBD1. V was clipped by 0 bases and J by 4 bases; unmatched bases: 3. The CDR3 extends over 14 amino acids. Germline V gene sequence: CDR1 SGDLS, CDR2 YYNGEE. CDR3 in amino acids: CASSVVAGGYGYTF. The DNA of the CDR3 is TGTGCCAGCAGCGTAGTAGCAGGGGGCTATGGCTACACCTTC.

This clonotype was seen only a few times. The rearrangement uses TRBV5-1 and TRBJ2-3; TRBD2 matches at 11 bases. The junction had 6 bases not matched to a gene; V was cut back by 0 bases and J by 6 bases. In germline, CDR1 is SGHRS, CDR2 YFSETQ. The CDR3 extends over 16 amino acids. For the CDR3, the DNA is TGCGCCAGCAGCTTGGTGGTAGCGGGGGGGCGTGATACGCAGTATTTT. Protein sequence: CASSLVVAGGRDTQYF.

This clonotype was picked up many times. The chain has TRBV5-4 and TRBJ2-1, with TRBD2 matching over 8 bases. V lost 4 bases to trimming and J lost 4 bases; unmatched junction nucleotides: 7. The CDR3 extends over 15 amino acids. Germline loops: CDR1 SGHNT, CDR2 YYREEE (reference sequence). The CDR3 nucleotides are TGTGCCAGCAGCCTGAGCGGGGGCGGGTACAATGAGCAGTTCTTC. Translating it yields CASSLSGGGYNEQFF.

This clonotype was counted between two and nine times. The CDR3 DNA follows: TGTGCCAGCAGCCTAACACCGGCGGGGTACGTCTCTGGCTACACCTTC. Protein: CASSLTPAGYVSGYTF. V is TRBV7-9 and J is TRBJ1-2; no firm D call. In germline, CDR1 is SEHNR, CDR2 FQNEAQ (reference sequence). The CDR3 is 16 amino acids. Trimming left V 5 bases short and J 7 bases short, with 23 bases between.

Many counts were recorded for this clonotype. This chain connects TRBV29-1 to TRBJ2-1, with D perhaps being TRBD1 or TRBD2 (7 bases each). Germline-derived CDR1 and CDR2 are SQVTM and ANQGSEA. V lost 6 bases and J 4 bases, leaving 16 bases between the germline ends. The CDR3 has 14 amino acids. The DNA of the CDR3 is TGCAGCGTGGGGGGGACAGACAATTACAATGAGCAGTTCTTC. Its protein is CSVGGTDNYNEQFF.

This clonotype appeared a few times. J is TRBJ2-1 and V is TRBV20-1; 16 positions match TRBD2. The trim removed 6 bases at V and 9 bases at J, leaving 11 bases unmatched. Germline lookup yields CDR1 DFQATT and CDR2 SNEGSKA (reference sequence). CDR3 length equals 16 residues. CDR3 bases: TGCAGTGCAACCCCGGGACTAGCGGGGGGGCTGGGTGAGCAGTTCTTC. Amino acids: CSATPGLAGGLGEQFF.

This clonotype was picked up many times. The chain recombines TRBV20-1 with TRBJ1-5; D ambiguous. The V gene lost 1 base and the J gene lost 5 bases, with 6 bases spanning the gap. In germline, CDR1 is DFQATT, CDR2 SNEGSKA (reference sequence). This CDR3 contains 12 residues. CDR3 residues: CSARGPDQPQHF. CDR3 DNA sequence: TGCAGTGCTAGAGGGCCCGATCAGCCCCAGCATTTT.